This T cell receptor (beta chain) appears in the sequencing data of a study of shared T cell receptors in the human thymus. This clone was recorded once. Sequenced by immunoSEQ multiplex PCR; TCRdb stores in-frame clones only, minus some. The table shows hundreds of thousands of clones, with around 87% occurring only once. Losses at the gene ends were 2 bases for V and 4 bases for J; bases not matched to a gene: 5. There are 14 residues in the CDR3. Germline values: CDR1 SQVTM, CDR2 ANQGSEA. These same data were also listed under a study on human thymus T cells. That paper states: Apparent bias marked the V and J gene usage of thymic and blood repertoires.

The sample was thymocytes. The J gene is TRBJ1-2, the V gene TRBV29-1; TRBD1 aligns across 9 bases. The clonotype was recovered from a boy younger than two with a congenital heart defect. The CDR3 DNA is TGCAGCGTTGAATTGGGACAGGGACCCTATGGCTACACCTTC. Translation: CSVELGQGPYGYTF.